The clone carrying this T cell receptor (beta chain) was counted only a few times. The sample comes from a study of CD8 T cells in acute hepatitis C reinfection. Study background: CD8+ T cells specific for HCV NS3-1073 were sequenced.

V lost 0 bases and J lost 5, with 11 bases in between. This CDR3 has 14 amino acids. Germline CDR1 and CDR2: SGHTA and FQGNSA. Findings and caveats of the study: TRBV04 and TRBV06 were preferentially used in all groups, not explained by naive pool overrepresentation. Few CDR3s matched those for other epitopes.

The time point is: acute HCV infection, within 168 days of estimated infection date. The hepatitis C virus-specific receptor repertoire was characterized directly ex vivo, with no prior expansion in culture. Acute primary HCV infection: positive HCV RNA or antibody test after negative test within 24 weeks. This table comes from immunoSEQ multiplex PCR, and its TCRdb copy is limited to in-frame clones, with some not included. The profile shows some 1,400 clones, approximately 48% of them singletons. The input for sequencing was HCV NS3-1073 tetramer-sorted CD8+ T cells from PBMCs, taken during acute infection. The chain has TRBV7-2 and TRBJ2-7; TRBD2 is a possible D gene (7 bases). This TCR was recovered from a young woman with chronic hepatitis C. In nucleotides, the CDR3 is TGTGCCAGCAGCTTAGCGGGGGGGCCACACGAGCAGTACTTC. It translates to CASSLAGGPHEQYF.